Listed below are T cell receptor beta chains from one sample, sequenced in a study of blood T cells in healthy people across ages. One entry per CDR3 protein results from TCRdb running MiXCR on the 5' RACE reads. Of a few hundred thousand distinct CDR3 sequences listed, about 27% are singletons. The sample was also reused in another study, on T cells of mothers and their children.

Sample: blood. The receptors were gathered from a boy aged 2-15 years in good health. Each CDR3 is given with its conserved first and last residue. Fields, in order: D gene, clone size, V gene, J gene, CDR3 DNA, CDR3 protein. D genes are given only for firm matches. The size entry is marked missing in some rows and otherwise reads once, few, many or a size class.

-	-	TRBV6-1	TRBJ2-6	TGTGCCAGCAGTGAAGCGCAGGGTCCTGGGGCCAACGTCCTGACTTTC	CASSEAQGPGANVLTF
-	-	TRBV18	TRBJ2-5	TGTGCCAGCTCACCAGTCGAAATTGCAGAGACCCAGTACTTC	CASSPVEIAETQYF
-	-	TRBV29-1	TRBJ1-4	TGCAGCGGGGGGGATCAAAAACTGTTTTTT	CSGGDQKLFF
TRBD1	few	TRBV7-6	TRBJ2-5	TGTGCCAGCAGCTGGGGAACAGGGGTAGAGACCCAGTACTTC	CASSWGTGVETQYF
TRBD2	-	TRBV5-1	TRBJ2-3	TGCGCCAGCAGCTTCAGTTCGAGGAGGAGCGGGAGAGGCACAGATACGCAGTATTTT	CASSFSSRRSGRGTDTQYF
-	few	TRBV29-1	TRBJ2-5	TGCAGCGTTGTCGGGCGGGGTGGGAGAGAGACCCAGTACTTC	CSVVGRGGRETQYF
TRBD2	-	TRBV7-6	TRBJ2-5	TGTGCCAGCAGCTTAGTACTAGCGGGGATGTCGGAGACCCAGTACTTC	CASSLVLAGMSETQYF
TRBD1	-	TRBV12-3/TRBV12-4	TRBJ2-7	TGTGCCAGCAGTCCGCAAGACAGGGACGCTGGCGAGCAGTACTTC	CASSPQDRDAGEQYF
TRBD1	-	TRBV29-1	TRBJ2-7	TGCAGCGTAGTAGACAGGGGGTCGGGGGAGCAGCACTTC	CSVVDRGSGEQHF
-	few	TRBV29-1	TRBJ1-1	TGCAGCGTTGGCGGGAAGAACACTGAAGCTTTCTTT	CSVGGKNTEAFF
-	-	TRBV6-1	TRBJ2-2	TGTGCCAGCAGCCAAGACAGGATTGGGGCGGACACCGGGGAGCTGTTTTTT	CASSQDRIGADTGELFF
-	-	TRBV5-1	TRBJ1-2	TGCGCCAGCAGCTTCGAATTACCGGACTCCGGCTACACCTTC	CASSFELPDSGYTF
TRBD2	few	TRBV18	TRBJ2-2	TGTGCCAGCTCACCAAGGACTAGCGGGACCGGGGAGCTGTTTTTT	CASSPRTSGTGELFF
-	-	TRBV29-1	TRBJ1-2	TGCAGCGTCGACCGATGGGGCCTGACCTTC	CSVDRWGLTF
-	-	TRBV5-1	TRBJ2-1	TGCGCCAGCAGCTTGGTGGGGGCTGGGGAGCAGTTCTTC	CASSLVGAGEQFF
-	once	TRBV7-9	TRBJ2-1	TGTGCCAGCAGCTTAGGCCAGTCCTTAGGCGGGAAGTTCTTC	CASSLGQSLGGKFF
-	many	TRBV13	TRBJ2-7	TGTGCCAGCAGCTTAGACAGATCCTACGAGCAGTACTTC	CASSLDRSYEQYF
-	-	TRBV12-3/TRBV12-4	TRBJ2-1	TGCGCCAGCAGTTTAGCGGTGGCGGATGAGCAGTTCTTC	CASSLAVADEQFF
-	many	TRBV12-3/TRBV12-4	TRBJ2-7	TGTGCCAGCAGTTTTATCGGGGCCTCCTACGAGCAGTACTTC	CASSFIGASYEQYF
-	-	TRBV3-1	TRBJ2-4	TGTGCCAGCAGCCAAGGGAACATCCTAGCCAAAAACATTCAGTACTTC	CASSQGNILAKNIQYF
-	-	TRBV4-1	TRBJ2-7	TGCGCCAGCAGCCAAGACCCCGGCGGGCACTCCTACGAGCAGTACTTC	CASSQDPGGHSYEQYF
-	few	TRBV20-1	TRBJ2-1	TGCAGTGCCCTACGGAATGAGCAGTTCTTC	CSALRNEQFF
TRBD1	few	TRBV19	TRBJ1-1	TGTGCCAGTAACCCCGGACAGGGGCACACTGAAGCTTTCTTT	CASNPGQGHTEAFF
TRBD1	few	TRBV12-3/TRBV12-4	TRBJ1-2	TGTGCCAGCAGACCCAGGACAGGGAATGGCTACACCTTC	CASRPRTGNGYTF
-	few	TRBV5-1	TRBJ2-3	TGCGCCAGCAGCCTCGAGGGGTATACGCAGTATTTT	CASSLEGYTQYF
TRBD2	-	TRBV4-2	TRBJ2-7	TGTGCCAGCAGCCAAGAGGGACTAGCGGGGAGCGGTTACGAGCAGTACTTC	CASSQEGLAGSGYEQYF
-	-	TRBV7-2	TRBJ1-3	TGTGCCAGCAGCGACGGGTCGGGTTCTGGAAACACCATATATTTT	CASSDGSGSGNTIYF
-	few	TRBV20-1	TRBJ2-5	TGCAGTGCACCCCGGGGGGCAGGGGAGACCCAGTACTTC	CSAPRGAGETQYF
TRBD1	-	TRBV10-2	TRBJ1-1	TGTGCCAGCAGTTTCACCGCCGGGACAGCGAACACTGAAGCTTTCTTT	CASSFTAGTANTEAFF
-	-	TRBV12-3/TRBV12-4	TRBJ2-2	TGTGCCAGCAGTCTTGATGGGGGCCCCGATAGCACCGGGGAGCTGTTTTTT	CASSLDGGPDSTGELFF
-	many	TRBV5-4	TRBJ1-2	TGTGCCAGCAGCTTCGCGGGGAACTATGGCTACACCTTC	CASSFAGNYGYTF
-	few	TRBV19	TRBJ1-2	TGTGCCAGTATTTCGAGGGACTATGGCTACACCTTC	CASISRDYGYTF
-	-	TRBV29-1	TRBJ2-1	TGCAGCGCCGTAGCCGACGGCAATGAGCAGTTCTTC	CSAVADGNEQFF
-	-	TRBV12-3/TRBV12-4	TRBJ2-7	TGTGCCAGCAGGAGGCAGCTCTCCTACGAGCAGTACTTC	CASRRQLSYEQYF
-	-	TRBV3-1	TRBJ2-1	TGTGCCGGCAGCTACCTCCGGGGCCGGGAAGGGGAGCAGTTCTTC	CAGSYLRGREGEQFF
-	few	TRBV6-6	TRBJ1-2	TGTGCCAGCGCCCAAACAGTTAACTATGGCTACACCTTC	CASAQTVNYGYTF
-	few	TRBV6-2/TRBV6-3	TRBJ1-1	TGTGCCAGCAGTCCCCCTGGGCGGGAAGCTTTCTTT	CASSPPGREAFF
-	-	TRBV4-1	TRBJ2-5	TGCGCCAGCAGCCAAGATGGCGCCCTCCCTTACTTC	CASSQDGALPYF
TRBD1	-	TRBV19	TRBJ1-3	TGTGCCAGTAGTTCGGGACAGCTTTCATCTGGAAACACCATATATTTT	CASSSGQLSSGNTIYF
TRBD2	-	TRBV2	TRBJ2-1	TGTGCCAGCAGTGGGACTAGCTCGAATGAGCAGTTCTTC	CASSGTSSNEQFF
-	-	TRBV4-2	TRBJ2-4	TGTGCCAGCAGCCAAGAAAGGTTCGGCAGAAGGATTCAGTACTTC	CASSQERFGRRIQYF
-	-	TRBV15	TRBJ1-6	TGTGCCACCGGCAGTTCCCAGCGACCTAATTCACCCCTCCACTTT	CATGSSQRPNSPLHF